This T cell receptor beta chain was observed in a study of Ad26.COV2.S vaccination and SARS-CoV-2 variants listed by TCRdb under 2021. For context, the study as a whole: Donors in the vaccine arm were drawn from COV1001, a phase I-IIa trial of Ad26.COV2.S in healthy adults that was multicentre, randomized, double-blind and placebo-controlled. Ad26.COV2.S was given intramuscularly at 5x10^10 or 1x10^11 viral particles, as a single shot or as two shots 56 days apart. TCRbeta repertoire sequencing served as the tool for gauging how specific and how broad the SARS-CoV-2-reactive T cell receptors were following Ad26.COV2.S vaccination. The TCR-sequenced set comprised roughly 30 samples: roughly 19 Ad26.COV2.S vaccine recipients, 5 placebo recipients and 8 SARS-CoV-2 convalescent individuals. Participants in the trial were split at random into five groups of five each, receiving low-dose or high-dose Ad26.COV2.S once or twice, or else placebo on both occasions. Investigators remained blinded to trial group allocation during experiments and outcome assessment.

The treatment or condition label on this specimen signifies: over 15 received Ad26.COV2.S at low or high dose, single or two shots; roughly 5 received placebo; per-sample allocation not given. Repertoires of vaccine and placebo recipients were sequenced from samples collected on day 63 after the first injection. Cohort 1b enrolled 25 or so adults aged 18-55 years at a single site in Boston, USA, between 29 July and 7 August 2020. Ad26.COV2.S was a replication-incompetent adenovirus type 26 vector expressing a prefusion-stabilized SARS-CoV-2 spike protein from the original Wuhan strain. TCRbeta CDR3 regions were sequenced with the immunoSEQ Assay. After extraction, genomic DNA underwent amplification by bias-controlled multiplex PCR, followed by high-throughput sequencing. In the source study's methods: Collapsing and filtering of sequences were performed to quantify the absolute abundance of each unique TCRbeta CDR3 region. T cell fraction was estimated by normalization of TCRbeta template counts to usable DNA, with usable DNA being measured through amplification of reference genes present in all nucleated cells. Repertoire TCRs were annotated as SARS-CoV-2-specific when V gene, CDR3 amino acid sequence and J gene were exactly matched to a known reactive TCR set. The reference SARS-CoV-2 TCR set came from MIRA and was filtered for enrichment in COVID-19-positive ImmuneCODE repertoires, removing public or cross-reactive TCRs. Based on the MIRA antigens, annotated TCRs were further analysed at the level of specific ORF or position within ORF. Breadth was defined as annotated unique rearrangements over total unique productive rearrangements; depth was the summed frequency of those rearrangements. TCR breadth was compared between groups using two-sided Wilcoxon rank-sum tests. In its TCRdb copy, this immuneACCESS table keeps in-frame sequences only and misses some clones. Where compared with another copy, unresolved V genes explain less than half of these, and the others have no known cause. The V and J calls and the clone size are those of that table, but D and trimming were determined from the DNA. Present in this sample are 400,000 to 450,000 clones, approximately 90% of which were seen just once. 10% to 15% of the sample belongs to the ten largest clones.

For this clone: What antigen it recognizes has not been identified. No base-level quality is on record; no much larger clone is a single base apart.

Beyond this particular receptor, the publication reports: Vaccine and placebo recipients had comparable non-spike TCR breadth, which fits with the vaccine containing only spike. Ad26.COV2.S recipients had higher spike-specific TCR breadth than placebo recipients (P = 0.0014). The study was not powered to compare responses between vaccine doses or regimens. The authors noted that total T cell responses may have been underestimated by the TCR breadth and depth analyses. After vaccination, spike-specific CD8+ and CD4+ T cell responses were reported to show substantial breadth.

The clonotype originates from a person aged 18-60 years who received the Ad26.COV2.S COVID-19 vaccine or a placebo. The source was peripheral blood, collected in a trial of Ad26.COV2.S vaccine versus placebo.

The nucleotide sequence is TGTGCCAGCAGCTACGCGGCCTCAACCTACTATGGCTACACCTTC. It translates as CASSYAASTYYGYTF. Recombination connected TRBV7-9 to TRBJ1-2, with the D gene too uncertain to name. The germline V gene (reference sequence) specifies SEHNR as CDR1 and FQNEAQ as CDR2. Including cysteine and phenylalanine, the CDR3 has 15 amino acids. Left in the record is the CDR3 DNA by itself, 45 bases read in frame from the first base. V gives up 4 bases and J gives up 3 bases, and the segment between their germline ends measures 15 bases.